The clone carrying this TCR beta chain was counted ten times or more. Its antigen is unknown. The sample belongs to a study of regulatory T cells in long-lasting Graves disease. Relying on iRepertoire HTBI primers and Arm-PCR of CDR3 regions, the team built TCR beta libraries. Each CDR3 protein gets one entry after TCRdb re-called the multiplex PCR reads with MiXCR. This repertoire shows 500,000 or so distinct CDR3 sequences, 15% to 20% found once; its top ten account for 12%. The time point here: newly diagnosed GD, antithyroid drugs for less than 3 months. Generation of the TCR library employed RNA extracted from PBMCs. Losses at the gene ends were 4 bases for V and 5 bases for J; bases not matched to a gene: 12. Germline V lookup: CDR1 SGHVS, CDR2 FQNEAQ. The CDR3 has 16 amino acids. Study conclusions and caveats: Thyroid tissue was not studied; only peripheral blood was.

These data also featured in a second study, about T cells in Graves' hyperthyroidism and ophthalmopathy.

This material consisted of peripheral blood mononuclear cells (PBMCs), taken at new diagnosis, from a patient treated with antithyroid drugs. The V call is TRBV7-8, the J call TRBJ2-7, with 9 bases aligning to TRBD1. This TCR was recovered from a man in his forties with Graves disease. CDR3 sequence reads: CASSSTPGQGPNEQYF. In nucleotides, the CDR3 is TGTGCCAGCAGCTCAACCCCGGGACAGGGACCGAACGAGCAGTACTTC.